Sequencing of this TCR beta chain was carried out in a study of blood T cell repertoires in COVID-19. Overall study context: The analysed material was cDNA or gDNA that came from T cells, B-cell-depleted T cells, or PBMCs.

The CDR3 has 13 residues. V shed 4 bases and J shed 10 bases, with 15 bases lying between them. In germline, CDR1 is SGHRS, CDR2 YFSETQ. The assay was immunoSEQ multiplex PCR, and TCRdb's table has in-frame clones only and misses some. This table has about 240,000 clones, roughly 87% appearing once. V gene TRBV5-1 combines with J gene TRBJ1-3; D is perhaps TRBD1 (5 bases). The receptor comes from a woman in her 30s with acute COVID-19. Material: PBMCs or T cells enriched from blood (not recorded which). The CDR3 here is CASSLQGTQTIYF. The CDR3, as DNA: TGCGCCAGCAGCCTTCAGGGAACCCAGACCATATATTTT. Full variable domain (missing parts from reference TRBV5-1 and TRBJ1-3): KAGVTQTPRYLIKTRGQQVTLSCSPISGHRSVSWYQQTPGQGLQFLFEYFSETQRNKGNFPGRFSGRQFSNSRSEMNVSTLELGDSALYLCASSLQGTQTIYFGEGSWLTVV.